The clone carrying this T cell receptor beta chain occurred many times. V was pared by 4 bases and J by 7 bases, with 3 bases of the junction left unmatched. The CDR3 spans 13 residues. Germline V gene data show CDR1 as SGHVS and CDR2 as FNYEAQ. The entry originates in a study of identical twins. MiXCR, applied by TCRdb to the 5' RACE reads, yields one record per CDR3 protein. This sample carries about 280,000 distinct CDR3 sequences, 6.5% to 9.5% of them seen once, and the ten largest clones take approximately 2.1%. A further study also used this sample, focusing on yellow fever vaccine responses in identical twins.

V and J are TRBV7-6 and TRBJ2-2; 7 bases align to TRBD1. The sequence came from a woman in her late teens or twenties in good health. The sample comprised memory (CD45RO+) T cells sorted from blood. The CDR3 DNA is TGTGCCAGCAGCTCCAGGGGGAACGGGGAGCTGTTTTTT. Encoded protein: CASSSRGNGELFF.